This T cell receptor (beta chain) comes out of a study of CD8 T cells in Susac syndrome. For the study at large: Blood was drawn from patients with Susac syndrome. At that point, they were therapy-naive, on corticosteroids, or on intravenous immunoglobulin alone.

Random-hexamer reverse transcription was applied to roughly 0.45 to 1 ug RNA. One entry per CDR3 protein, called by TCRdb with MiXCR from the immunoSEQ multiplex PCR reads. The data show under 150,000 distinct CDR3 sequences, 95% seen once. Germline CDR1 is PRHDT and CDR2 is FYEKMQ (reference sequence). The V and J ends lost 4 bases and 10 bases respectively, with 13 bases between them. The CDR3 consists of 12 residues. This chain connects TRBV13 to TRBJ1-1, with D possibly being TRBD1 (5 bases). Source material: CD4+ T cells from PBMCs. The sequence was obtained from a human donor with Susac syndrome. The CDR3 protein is CASSYRQYAAFF. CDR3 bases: TGTGCCAGCAGCTACCGACAGTATGCAGCTTTCTTT.